This T cell receptor beta chain was retrieved from a study of blood T cell repertoires in COVID-19. At the level of the study: T cells, B-cell-depleted T cells, or PBMCs provided the cDNA or gDNA that served as material.

Trimming took off 0 bases at V and 5 bases at J, with 13 bases between the two ends. The germline gives CDR1 LNHNV, CDR2 YYDKDF (reference sequence). The CDR3 covers 16 residues. Participants reported their clinical history, and cohort assignment relied on those reports. Libraries were prepared by immunoSEQ multiplex PCR; TCRdb keeps only in-frame clonotypes and omits some of them. The profile shows around 180,000 clones, approximately 84% of them singletons. The chain has TRBV15 and TRBJ1-4; no reliable D call. This receptor was taken from a man aged 50 to 60 who had recovered from COVID-19. Sequenced material: PBMCs or T cells enriched from blood (not recorded which). The CDR3: CATSRDRGGVNEKLFF. DNA for the CDR3: TGTGCCACCAGCAGAGATCGGGGAGGCGTCAATGAAAAACTGTTTTTT.